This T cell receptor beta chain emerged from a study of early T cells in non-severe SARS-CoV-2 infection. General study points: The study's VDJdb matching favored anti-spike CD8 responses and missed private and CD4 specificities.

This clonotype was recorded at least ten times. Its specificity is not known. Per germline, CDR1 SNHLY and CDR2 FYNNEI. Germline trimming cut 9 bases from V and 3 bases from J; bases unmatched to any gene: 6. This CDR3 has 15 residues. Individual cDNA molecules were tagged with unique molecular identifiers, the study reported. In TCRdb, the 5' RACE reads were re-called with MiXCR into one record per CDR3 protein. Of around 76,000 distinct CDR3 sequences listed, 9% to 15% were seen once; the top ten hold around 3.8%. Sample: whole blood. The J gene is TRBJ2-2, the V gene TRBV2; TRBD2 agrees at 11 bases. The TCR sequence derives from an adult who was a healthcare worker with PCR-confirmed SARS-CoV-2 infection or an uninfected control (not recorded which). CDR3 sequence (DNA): TGTGCCAGTAAATCGGGACTAGCGGACACCGGGGAGCTGTTTTTT. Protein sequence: CASKSGLADTGELFF.